The 13 T cell receptor beta chains below were found in one sample sequenced in a study of shared clonotypes between healthy human individuals. Data came from immunoSEQ multiplex PCR; TCRdb stores just in-frame clones and leaves some out. The sample gives 2 million to 3 million clones, roughly 92% of which show up once; under 0.15% is in the top ten. Sequences were obtained from naive CD4+ T cells sorted from blood. Subset reported: CD45RA+ positively selected. All receptors come from a man in his late teens or twenties in good health.

Comments on this clone: The junction shows a germline mismatch at one end, possibly a read error. This chain connects TRBV5-1 to TRBJ1-3; perhaps TRBD1 as D (5 bases). Germline lookup yields CDR1 SGHRS and CDR2 YFSETQ. The CDR3 sequence is 14 residues long. CDR3 residues: CASSLAGTGSTIYF. CDR3 sequence (DNA): TGCGCCAGCAGCTTGGCCGGGACTGGAAGCACCATATATTTT.

V usage is TRBV18 and J usage is TRBJ1-2, with 7 bases lining up with TRBD1. The length of the CDR3 is 15 residues. J lost 1 base, V lost 6 bases, and 8 bases had no gene match. Germline values: CDR1 KGHSH, CDR2 LQKENI. The CDR3 protein is CASSQGTVGNYGYTF. Written as DNA, the CDR3 is TGTGCCAGCTCCCAGGGGACAGTCGGTAACTATGGCTACACCTTC.

This chain uses TRBV29-1 with TRBJ1-1, with D perhaps TRBD1 (5 bases). CDR1 and CDR2 from the germline V gene are SQVTM and ANQGSEA. The CDR3 totals 13 residues. Trimming removed 3 bases at V and 2 bases at J, with 10 bases between. CDR3 sequence: CSVDRQTNTEAFF. CDR3 bases: TGCAGCGTTGACCGACAGACTAACACTGAAGCTTTCTTT.

The genes are TRBV7-2 and TRBJ2-2; D perhaps matches TRBD1 (6 bases). V was cut by 2 bases and J by 4 bases, with 8 bases left in between. Germline assignment: CDR1 SGHTA and CDR2 FQGNSA. The length of the CDR3 is 14 residues. The CDR3 protein is CASSLNRATGELFF. CDR3 nucleotides: TGTGCCAGCAGCTTAAACAGGGCCACCGGGGAGCTGTTTTTT.

The chain joins TRBV6-1 to TRBJ1-4; 9 nucleotides line up with TRBD1. CDR3 length equals 14 residues. Looked up from germline, CDR1 is MNHNS and CDR2 is SASEGT. V was clipped by 7 bases and J by 6 bases; unmatched bases: 6. In DNA, the CDR3 is TGTGCCAGCAACCGACAGGGGGTGTATGAAAAACTGTTTTTT. This encodes CASNRQGVYEKLFF.

This sequence joins TRBV6-5 and TRBJ2-7, with D uncertain. Trimming removed 4 bases at V and 4 bases at J, with 8 bases between. Germline loops: CDR1 MNHEY, CDR2 SVGAGI. There are 12 residues in the CDR3. Here the CDR3 DNA reads TGTGCCAGCAGTTTCGACTGGTACGAGCAGTACTTC. This translates into CASSFDWYEQYF.

The table lists this clone with a few counts. The chain uses TRBV4-2 and TRBJ1-4; D call uncertain. Trimming removed 6 bases from V and 5 bases from J, with 10 bases in between. Per the germline V gene, CDR1 is LGHNA and CDR2 is YNFKEQ. The CDR3 length is 13 residues. For the CDR3, the DNA is TGTGCCAGCAGACAGACGGGGAATGAAAAACTGTTTTTT. Amino acid sequence: CASRQTGNEKLFF.

The chain uses TRBV2 and TRBJ2-3; possible D gene TRBD1, 5 bases. Trimming left V 5 bases short and J 2 bases short, with 14 bases between. The CDR3 is 15 residues long. CDR1 is SNHLY, CDR2 FYNNEI, per germline. The CDR3 DNA reads as TGTGCCAGCAGTAGATGGGCAGGGCTCACAGATACGCAGTATTTT. Amino acids: CASSRWAGLTDTQYF.

This chain uses TRBV5-4 with TRBJ2-7; D could derive from TRBD1 or TRBD2 (7 bases each). From germline, CDR1 is SGHNT and CDR2 YYREEE (reference sequence). This CDR3 is built from 16 residues. The V and J ends lost 4 bases and 3 bases respectively, with 20 bases between them. The CDR3 bases are TGTGCCAGCAGCCAGGGGGGAGGGTCGGGCGTCTACGAGCAGTACTTC. The encoded protein is CASSQGGGSGVYEQYF.

This clone was seen only once. V and J are TRBV19 and TRBJ1-2; possible D gene TRBD1, 6 bases. Germline lookup yields CDR1 LNHDA and CDR2 SQIVND (reference sequence). The V end was cut by 4 bases, the J end by 0 bases, with 12 bases between. The CDR3 length is 15 residues. CDR3 sequence (DNA): TGTGCCAGTAGTACCCTAGACAGGACTAACTATGGCTACACCTTC. Residues: CASSTLDRTNYGYTF. The whole variable domain, remainder taken from reference TRBV19 and TRBJ1-2, is DGGITQSPKYLFRKEGQNVTLSCEQNLNHDAMYWYRQDPGQGLRLIYYSQIVNDFQKGDIAEGYSVSREKKESFPLTVTSAQKNPTAFYLCASSTLDRTNYGYTFGSGTRLTVV.

This clone was counted a single time. The sample has other DNA sequences that encode this CDR3 too. The V and J genes are TRBV7-2 and TRBJ1-5; D possibly corresponds to TRBD1 (6 bases). V lost 5 bases and J lost 0, with 8 bases in between. The CDR3 is 14 residues long. Germline V lookup: CDR1 SGHTA, CDR2 FQGNSA. This CDR3 reads CASSPQGSNQPQHF. The CDR3 DNA sequence: TGTGCCAGCAGCCCACAGGGTAGCAATCAGCCCCAGCATTTT.

This chain joins TRBV18 and TRBJ1-3; D is undetermined. Trimming stripped 4 bases from V and 0 bases from J, with 10 bases between. Looked up from germline, CDR1 is KGHSH and CDR2 is LQKENI. The CDR3 totals 15 residues. Here the CDR3 DNA reads TGTGCCAGCTCACGAATGGACGGCTCTGGAAACACCATATATTTT. This gives the protein CASSRMDGSGNTIYF.

V gene TRBV6-5 combines with J gene TRBJ1-1, with D perhaps TRBD1 (6 bases). Germline V gene lookup returns CDR1 MNHEY and CDR2 SVGAGI. Trimming left V 8 bases short and J 6 bases short, with 19 bases between. The CDR3 spans 14 residues. The CDR3 region is CASGKGGRGSEAFF. In nucleotides, the CDR3 is TGTGCCAGCGGAAAGGGGGGAAGGGGCTCTGAAGCTTTCTTT.